Detailed here is one TCR beta chain. This sample was included in a study of control samples from healthy donors and cancer patients. Only in-frame clones appear in the TCRdb table, and some are missing; sequencing was by immunoSEQ multiplex PCR. The sample records more than 95,000 clones, more than 85% being singletons. This CDR3 contains 18 residues. Germline loops: CDR1 SGHKS, CDR2 YYEKEE (reference sequence). V shed 1 base and J 5 bases; nucleotides not matched to a gene: 14. Source material: blood. V and J are TRBV5-5 and TRBJ2-2; TRBD1 agrees at 7 bases. This receptor was obtained from a man between 18 and 29 years old in good health. CDR3: CASSLSLLRDSKTGELFF. The CDR3, as DNA: TGTGCCAGCAGCTTGAGTTTACTCCGGGACAGTAAGACCGGGGAGCTGTTTTTT.